These 10 T cell receptor beta chains share one sample of origin, sequenced in a study of CD8 T cells in Susac syndrome. RNA in amounts of about 0.45 to 1 ug was reverse transcribed with random hexamers. One entry per CDR3 protein, called by TCRdb with MiXCR from the immunoSEQ multiplex PCR reads. Counted here are more than 75,000 distinct CDR3 sequences, just under 95% occurring once; the ten biggest clones make up about 0.27%. The sequenced sample consisted of CD8+ T cells from PBMCs. The receptors shown here come from a human donor in good health.

CDR3 sequence: CASSASSGVQETQYF. The CDR3 DNA reads TGTGCCAGCAGCGCTTCTAGCGGGGTCCAAGAGACCCAGTACTTC. The rearrangement joins TRBV9 to TRBJ2-5, with 9 bases matching TRBD2. The CDR3 consists of 15 residues. J lost 1 base, V lost 3 bases, and 4 bases had no gene match. Germline V gene data show CDR1 as SGDLS and CDR2 as YYNGEE.

The chain links TRBV28 to TRBJ2-1; D unclear. Germline values: CDR1 MDHEN, CDR2 SYDVKM. The CDR3 has 14 amino acids. Trimming took off 2 bases at V and 7 bases at J, with 12 bases between the two ends. The CDR3 DNA follows: TGTGCCAGCAGTTTAACCGGGTTTGGGAATGAGCAGTTCTTC. It encodes CASSLTGFGNEQFF.

On this clonotype: The junction differs from germline at one of its ends, possibly a read error. The chain joins TRBV9 to TRBJ1-1; D gene unclear. This CDR3 spans 14 amino acids. Germline V gives CDR1 SGDLS, CDR2 YYNGEE. CDR3 DNA sequence: TGTGCCAGCAGCGTCTCGGACCGGGCTAACTCCCCCTTTTTT. Translated: CASSVSDRANSPFF.

CDR3 bases: TGCGCCAGCAGCTTGGCGACAGGGGGCGAGGGAGCTTTCTTT. Translated: CASSLATGGEGAFF. The V and J genes are TRBV5-1 and TRBJ1-1, with 10 bases identical to TRBD1. The CDR3 extends over 14 amino acids. In germline, CDR1 is SGHRS, CDR2 YFSETQ. V lost 0 bases to trimming and J lost 10 bases; unmatched junction nucleotides: 6.

J is TRBJ1-2 and V is TRBV7-9; 7 positions agree with TRBD1. This CDR3 contains 15 residues. Germline values: CDR1 SEHNR, CDR2 FQNEAQ (reference sequence). Trimming cost V 1 base and J 4 bases; bases outside gene matches: 6. CDR3 in DNA: TGTGCCAGCAGCTTAGGGCAGACAGGGTTCTATGGCTACACCTTC. Translating it yields CASSLGQTGFYGYTF.

The V and J genes are TRBV7-9 and TRBJ2-7, with 7 bases aligning to TRBD2. The CDR3 runs 13 residues. The V and J ends lost 3 bases and 2 bases, in that order; junction bases with no gene match: 1. Looked up from germline, CDR1 is SEHNR and CDR2 is FQNEAQ (reference sequence). CDR3 residues: CASSFGGTYEQYF. The DNA for the CDR3 is TGTGCCAGCAGCTTCGGGGGGACCTACGAGCAGTACTTC.

The J gene is TRBJ2-7, the V gene TRBV6-6, with D possibly TRBD1 on 6 matching bases. Germline CDR1 MNHNY, CDR2 SVGAGI (reference sequence). The CDR3 runs to 14 residues. V dropped 2 bases and J dropped 3 bases, with 11 bases sitting between them. The CDR3 bases are TGTGCCAGCAGTTACACAGGGTTGGACTACGAGCAGTACTTC. Translating gives CASSYTGLDYEQYF.

This rearrangement joins TRBV29-1 to TRBJ2-7; 7 bases line up with TRBD1. Per the germline V gene, CDR1 is SQVTM and CDR2 is ANQGSEA. The CDR3 contains 13 residues. V trimming: 7 bases; J trimming: 2 bases; junction bases outside the gene matches: 8. CDR3 protein: CSARDSITYEQYV. CDR3 nucleotides: TGCAGCGCCCGGGACAGTATAACCTACGAGCAGTACGTC.

The chain couples TRBV29-1 to TRBJ2-2; 11 bases fit TRBD2. Germline lookup yields CDR1 SQVTM and CDR2 ANQGSEA. V lost 3 bases and J lost 6; bases outside the gene matches: 6. CDR3 size: 15 residues. CDR3 DNA: TGCAGCGTTGAGGCACTAGCGGGAGTGTCCGGGGAGCTGTTTTTT. Residues: CSVEALAGVSGELFF.

V gene TRBV20-1 combines with J gene TRBJ1-2; possible D gene TRBD1, 5 bases. Trimming left V 6 bases short and J 4 bases short, with 15 bases between. The CDR3 contains 13 residues. Germline loops: CDR1 DFQATT, CDR2 SNEGSKA (reference sequence). The DNA of the CDR3 is TGCAGTGCCCAGAGGAGACAGAGCTATGGCTACACCTTC. Protein: CSAQRRQSYGYTF.